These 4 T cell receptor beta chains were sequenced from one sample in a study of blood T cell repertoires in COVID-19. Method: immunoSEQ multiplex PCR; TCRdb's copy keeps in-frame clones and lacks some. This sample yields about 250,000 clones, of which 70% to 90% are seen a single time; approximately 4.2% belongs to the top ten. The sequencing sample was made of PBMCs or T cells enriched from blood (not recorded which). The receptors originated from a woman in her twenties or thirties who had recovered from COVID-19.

This CDR3 reads CASMGAGGTDTQYF. DNA for the CDR3: TGTGCCAGCATGGGAGCGGGGGGCACAGATACGCAGTATTTT. The chain uses TRBV2 and TRBJ2-3; 8 nucleotides match TRBD2. After removal of 7 bases from V and 1 base from J, the junction contained 4 bases not matched to a gene. Germline V gene lookup returns CDR1 SNHLY and CDR2 FYNNEI. CDR3 length: 14 amino acids.

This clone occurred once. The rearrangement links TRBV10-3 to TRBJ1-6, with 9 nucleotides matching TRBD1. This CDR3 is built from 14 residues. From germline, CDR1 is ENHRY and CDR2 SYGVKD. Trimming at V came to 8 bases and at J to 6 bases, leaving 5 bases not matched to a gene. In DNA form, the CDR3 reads TGTGCCATCGGGGCGGACAGGGGTAATTCACCCCTCCACTTT. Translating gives CAIGADRGNSPLHF.

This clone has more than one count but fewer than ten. The CDR3 nucleotides are TGTGCCAGCAGTGTTACAGGGGGTTTGGAGACCCAGTACTTC. It codes for CASSVTGGLETQYF. The V gene is TRBV25-1, the J gene TRBJ2-5; TRBD1 matches 8 bases. CDR3 size: 14 residues. Germline lookup yields CDR1 MGHDK and CDR2 SYGVNS. V dropped 4 bases and J dropped 5; count of bases not matched to a gene: 6.

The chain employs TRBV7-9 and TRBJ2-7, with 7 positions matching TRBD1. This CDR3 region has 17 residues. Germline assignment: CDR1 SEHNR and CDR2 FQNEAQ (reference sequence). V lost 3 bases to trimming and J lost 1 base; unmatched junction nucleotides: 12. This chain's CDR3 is CASSLVGGTVLSYEQYF. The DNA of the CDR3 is TGTGCCAGCAGCTTGGTGGGTGGGACAGTTTTATCCTACGAGCAGTACTTC. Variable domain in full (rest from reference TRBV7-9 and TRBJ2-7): DTGVSQNPRHKITKRGQNVTFRCDPISEHNRLYWYRQTLGQGPEFLTYFQNEAQLEKSRLLSDRFSAERPKGSFSTLEIQRTEQGDSAMYLCASSLVGGTVLSYEQYFGPGTRLTVT.